These 10 T cell receptor beta chains were sequenced from one sample in a study of T cells after yellow fever vaccination. TCRdb called the 5' RACE reads again in MiXCR, with one record for every CDR3 protein. The table lists 250,000 to 350,000 distinct CDR3 sequences, about 4.5% of them singletons. The specimen was PBMCs, collected 15 days after the yellow fever booster vaccination. The receptors come from a man aged 18 to 30 who received the YFV17D yellow fever vaccine.

This clonotype was detected many times. CDR3 residues: CASRETSGDTQYF. CDR3 nucleotides: TGTGCCAGCAGAGAGACTAGCGGAGATACGCAGTATTTT. The V and J genes are TRBV2 and TRBJ2-3; 9 bases fit TRBD2. CDR1 SNHLY and CDR2 FYNNEI come from the germline V gene. Trimming removed 6 bases from V and 5 bases from J; junction bases left unmatched: 3. This CDR3 spans 13 amino acids.

This clonotype has ten or more counts. V and J are TRBV7-3 and TRBJ2-3; unclear D gene. CDR1 and CDR2 (germline): SGHTA, FQGTGA. Trimming shortened V by 5 bases and J by 4 bases, and 10 bases separated the two germline ends. The CDR3 length is 13 residues. The CDR3: CASSRARADTQYF. CDR3 bases: TGTGCCAGCAGCAGGGCTCGGGCAGATACGCAGTATTTT.

This clonotype was picked up many times. This rearrangement joins TRBV11-2 to TRBJ1-2, with D possibly being TRBD1 (6 bases). The V gene lost 8 bases and the J gene lost 5 bases, with 15 bases spanning the gap. CDR1 SGHAT and CDR2 FQNNGV come from the germline V gene. CDR3 size: 13 residues. The CDR3 protein is CASRGAGEYGYTF. CDR3 DNA: TGTGCCAGCCGGGGGGCCGGTGAATATGGCTACACCTTC. Full variable domain (rest looked up from reference TRBV11-2 and TRBJ1-2): EAGVAQSPRYKIIEKRQSVAFWCNPISGHATLYWYQQILGQGPKLLIQFQNNGVVDDSQLPKDRFSAERLKGVDSTLKIQPAKLEDSAVYLCASRGAGEYGYTFGSGTRLTVV.

The chain combines TRBV6-6 with TRBJ1-2, with D unresolved. V lost 6 bases and J lost 8, with 22 bases in between. Germline CDR1 MNHNY, CDR2 SVGAGI (reference sequence). The CDR3 has 15 residues. Here the CDR3 reads CASSPNSKDSSGYTF. DNA for the CDR3: TGTGCCAGCAGCCCCAACAGCAAAGATAGCTCCGGCTACACCTTC.

In its sample, this clonotype was seen many times. The germline gene is not matched at one end of the junction; a read error may be the cause. The chain recombines TRBV12-3 or TRBV12-4 with TRBJ2-2; unclear D gene. The CDR3 is 12 amino acids. For the CDR3, the DNA is TGTGCCAGCAGCCCCGACACTGGGGAGCTGTTTTTT. Translation: CASSPDTGELFF.

This clonotype was recorded at least ten times. J is TRBJ1-2 and V is TRBV20-1, with 7 positions matching TRBD1. Germline CDR1 and CDR2: DFQATT and SNEGSKA (reference sequence). The J segment lost 7 bases and the V segment lost 2 bases, leaving 4 bases of the junction unmatched. This CDR3 region has 12 residues. The CDR3 spells CSARSGGGGYTF. The CDR3 DNA reads as TGCAGTGCTAGATCAGGGGGAGGTGGCTACACCTTC.

The table lists this clonotype with many counts. This chain connects TRBV7-2 to TRBJ2-3, with 11 bases fitting TRBD2. CDR3 length: 19 residues. The V segment lost 1 base and the J segment 0 bases; nucleotides outside the gene matches: 9. Germline CDR1 and CDR2: SGHTA and FQGNSA. CDR3 in amino acids: CASSLGLAGGPSSTDTQYF. Written as DNA, the CDR3 is TGTGCCAGCAGCTTAGGGCTAGCGGGGGGCCCTTCTAGCACAGATACGCAGTATTTT.

At least ten counts were recorded for this clonotype. The rearrangement uses TRBV18 and TRBJ2-1, with 7 bases matching TRBD1. Germline-derived CDR1 and CDR2 are KGHSH and LQKENI. This CDR3 is 13 amino acids long. J lost 7 bases, V lost 2 bases, and 2 bases had no gene match. CDR3 residues: CASSPDRANEQFF. CDR3 bases: TGTGCCAGCTCACCAGACAGGGCTAATGAGCAGTTCTTC.

This clonotype occurred many times. The chain is built from TRBV7-2 and TRBJ2-5; 7 positions agree with TRBD1. CDR1 and CDR2 from the germline V gene are SGHTA and FQGNSA. V was pared by 2 bases and J by 5 bases, with 20 bases of the junction left unmatched. The CDR3 runs to 19 residues. The CDR3, as DNA: TGTGCCAGCAGCTTAAAGTCCTGGACAGGCCAACTCATTGGGGAGACCCAGTACTTC. The encoded protein is CASSLKSWTGQLIGETQYF.

This chain uses TRBV5-5 with TRBJ1-2, with 9 bases matching TRBD1. The CDR3 length is 14 residues. V lost 4 bases and J lost 8; bases outside the gene matches: 9. Germline lookup yields CDR1 SGHKS and CDR2 YYEKEE (reference sequence). CDR3 DNA sequence: TGTGCCAGCAGCACCTGGACAGGGGTGAGAGGCTACACCTTC. Its protein product is CASSTWTGVRGYTF.